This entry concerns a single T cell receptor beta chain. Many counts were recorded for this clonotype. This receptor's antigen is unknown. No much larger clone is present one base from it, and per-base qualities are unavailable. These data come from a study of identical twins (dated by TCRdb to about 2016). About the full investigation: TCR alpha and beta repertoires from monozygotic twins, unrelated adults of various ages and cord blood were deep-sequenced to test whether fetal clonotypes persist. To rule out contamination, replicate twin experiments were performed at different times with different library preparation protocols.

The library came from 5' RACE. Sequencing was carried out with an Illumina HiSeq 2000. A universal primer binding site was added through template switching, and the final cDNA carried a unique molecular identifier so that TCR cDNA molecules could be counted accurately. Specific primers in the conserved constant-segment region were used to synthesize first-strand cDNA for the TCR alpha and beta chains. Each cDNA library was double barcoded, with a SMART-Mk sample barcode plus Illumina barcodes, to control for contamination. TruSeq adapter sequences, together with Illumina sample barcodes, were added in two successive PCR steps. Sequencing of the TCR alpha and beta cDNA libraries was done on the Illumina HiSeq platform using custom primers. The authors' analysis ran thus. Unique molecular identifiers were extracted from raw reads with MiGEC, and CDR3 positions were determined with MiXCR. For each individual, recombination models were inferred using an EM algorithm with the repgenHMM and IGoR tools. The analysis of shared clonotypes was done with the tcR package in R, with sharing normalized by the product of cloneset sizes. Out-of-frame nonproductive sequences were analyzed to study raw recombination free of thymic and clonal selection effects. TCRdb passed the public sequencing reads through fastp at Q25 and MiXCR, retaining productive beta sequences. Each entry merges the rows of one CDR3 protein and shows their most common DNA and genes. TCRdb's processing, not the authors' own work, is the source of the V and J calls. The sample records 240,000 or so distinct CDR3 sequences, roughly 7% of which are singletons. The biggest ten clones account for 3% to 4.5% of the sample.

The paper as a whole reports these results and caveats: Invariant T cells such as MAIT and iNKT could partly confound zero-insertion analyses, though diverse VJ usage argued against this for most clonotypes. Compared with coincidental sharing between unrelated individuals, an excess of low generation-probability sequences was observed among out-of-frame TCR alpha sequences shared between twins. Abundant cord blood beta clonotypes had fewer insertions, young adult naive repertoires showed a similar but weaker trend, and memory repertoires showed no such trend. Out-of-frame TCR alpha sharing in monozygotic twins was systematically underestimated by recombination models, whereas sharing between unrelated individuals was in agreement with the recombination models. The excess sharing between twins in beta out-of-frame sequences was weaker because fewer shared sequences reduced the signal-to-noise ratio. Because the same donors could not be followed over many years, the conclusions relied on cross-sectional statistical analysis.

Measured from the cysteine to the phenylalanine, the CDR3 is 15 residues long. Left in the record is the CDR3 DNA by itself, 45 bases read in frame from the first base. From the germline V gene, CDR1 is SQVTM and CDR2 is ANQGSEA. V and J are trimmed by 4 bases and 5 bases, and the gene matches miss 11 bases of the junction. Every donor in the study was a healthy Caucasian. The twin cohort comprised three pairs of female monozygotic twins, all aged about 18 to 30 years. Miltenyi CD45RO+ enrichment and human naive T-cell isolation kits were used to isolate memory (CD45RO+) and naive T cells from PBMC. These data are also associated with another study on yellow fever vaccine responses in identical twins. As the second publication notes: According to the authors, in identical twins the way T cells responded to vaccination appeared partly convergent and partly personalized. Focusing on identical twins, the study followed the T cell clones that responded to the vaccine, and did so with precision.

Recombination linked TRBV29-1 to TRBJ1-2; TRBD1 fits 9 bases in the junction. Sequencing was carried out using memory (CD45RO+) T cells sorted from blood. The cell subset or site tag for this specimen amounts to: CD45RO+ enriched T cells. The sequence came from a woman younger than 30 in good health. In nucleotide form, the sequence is TGCAGCGTTGTAGGGGGACAGGGACAAGGGTATGGCTACACCTTC. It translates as CSVVGGQGQGYGYTF.